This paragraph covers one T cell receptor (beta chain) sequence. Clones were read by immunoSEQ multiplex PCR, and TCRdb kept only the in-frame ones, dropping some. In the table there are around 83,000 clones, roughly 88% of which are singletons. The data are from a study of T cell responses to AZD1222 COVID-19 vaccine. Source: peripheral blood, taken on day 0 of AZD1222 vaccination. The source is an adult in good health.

Here the CDR3 reads CASSYTGLNTEAFF. DNA of the CDR3: TGTGCCAGCAGTTACACGGGGTTGAACACTGAAGCTTTCTTT. This sequence joins TRBV6-2 or TRBV6-3 and TRBJ1-1; D not certain. Germline CDR1 reads MNHEY; CDR2 reads SVGEGT. V dropped 2 bases and J dropped 0 bases, with 7 bases sitting between them. This CDR3 is 14 amino acids long.